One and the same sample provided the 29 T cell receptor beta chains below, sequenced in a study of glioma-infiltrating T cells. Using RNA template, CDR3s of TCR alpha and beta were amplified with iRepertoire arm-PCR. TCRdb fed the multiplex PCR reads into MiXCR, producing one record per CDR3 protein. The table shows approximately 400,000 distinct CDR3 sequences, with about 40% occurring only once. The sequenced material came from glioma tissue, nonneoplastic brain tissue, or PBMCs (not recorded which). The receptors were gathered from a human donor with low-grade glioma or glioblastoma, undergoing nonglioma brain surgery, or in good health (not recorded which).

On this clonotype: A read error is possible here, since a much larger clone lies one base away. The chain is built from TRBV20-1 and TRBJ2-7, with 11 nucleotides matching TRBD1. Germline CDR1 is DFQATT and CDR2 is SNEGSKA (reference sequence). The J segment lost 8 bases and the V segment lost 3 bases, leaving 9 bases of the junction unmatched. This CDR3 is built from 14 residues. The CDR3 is CSASRDRGGNKQYF. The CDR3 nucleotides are TGCAGTGCTAGTCGGGACAGGGGGGGCAACAAGCAGTACTTC.

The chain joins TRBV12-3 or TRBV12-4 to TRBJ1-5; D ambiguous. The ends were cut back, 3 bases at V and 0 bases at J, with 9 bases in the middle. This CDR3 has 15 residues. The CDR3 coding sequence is TGTGCCAGCAGTTTGCGGACGTTTAGCAATCAGCCCCAGCATTTT. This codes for CASSLRTFSNQPQHF.

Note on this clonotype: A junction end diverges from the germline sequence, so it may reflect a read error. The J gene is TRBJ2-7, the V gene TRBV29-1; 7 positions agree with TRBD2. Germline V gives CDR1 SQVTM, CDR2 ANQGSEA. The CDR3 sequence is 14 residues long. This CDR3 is CSARRGRGSYEQCF. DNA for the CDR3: TGCAGTGCTAGACGCGGGAGAGGATCCTACGAGCAGTGCTTC.

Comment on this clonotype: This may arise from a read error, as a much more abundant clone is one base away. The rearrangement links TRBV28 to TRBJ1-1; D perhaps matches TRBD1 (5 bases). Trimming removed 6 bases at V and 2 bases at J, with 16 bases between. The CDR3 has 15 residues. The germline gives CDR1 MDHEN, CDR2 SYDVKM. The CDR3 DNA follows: TGTGCCAGCAGCTTGAGGGGAAAGGGAAACACTGAAGCTTTCTTT. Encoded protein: CASSLRGKGNTEAFF. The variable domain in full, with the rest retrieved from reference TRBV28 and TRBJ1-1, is DVKVTQSSRYLVKRTGEKVFLECVQDMDHENMFWYRQDPGLGLRLIYFSYDVKMKEKGDIPEGYSVSREKKERFSLILESASTNQTSMYLCASSLRGKGNTEAFFGQGTRLTVV.

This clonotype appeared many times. The CDR3 DNA follows: TGTGCCAGCAGCTTAGCGGGAGGGCAGGAGCAGTTCTTC. Its protein product is CASSLAGGQEQFF. J is TRBJ2-1 and V is TRBV7-2; 7 nucleotides line up with TRBD2. V trimming: 0 bases; J trimming: 10 bases; junction bases outside the gene matches: 3. The CDR3 has 13 residues. Germline V gene sequence: CDR1 SGHTA, CDR2 FQGNSA.

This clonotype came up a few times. As DNA, the CDR3 is TGTGCCAGCAGCCCCAGTATTTACAATGAGCAGTTCTTC. It specifies CASSPSIYNEQFF. The V call is TRBV7-2, the J call TRBJ2-1; D gene unclear. This CDR3 comprises 13 residues. The V end was cut by 5 bases, the J end by 4 bases, with 9 bases between. Germline CDR1 is SGHTA and CDR2 is FQGNSA. The full variable domain, in which reference TRBV7-2 and TRBJ2-1 provide the parts outside the CDR3, is GAGVSQSPSNKVTEKGKDVELRCDPISGHTALYWYRQSLGQGLEFLIYFQGNSAPDKSGLPSDRFSAERTGGSVSTLTIQRTQQEDSAVYLCASSPSIYNEQFFGPGTRLTVL.

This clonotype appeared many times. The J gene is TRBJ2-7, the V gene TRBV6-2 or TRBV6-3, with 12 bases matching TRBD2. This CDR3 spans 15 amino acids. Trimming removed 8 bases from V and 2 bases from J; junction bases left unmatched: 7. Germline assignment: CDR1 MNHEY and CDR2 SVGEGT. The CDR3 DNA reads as TGTGCCAGCGGCAACCGACTAGCGGGAGCCTACGAGCAGTACTTC. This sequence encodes CASGNRLAGAYEQYF.

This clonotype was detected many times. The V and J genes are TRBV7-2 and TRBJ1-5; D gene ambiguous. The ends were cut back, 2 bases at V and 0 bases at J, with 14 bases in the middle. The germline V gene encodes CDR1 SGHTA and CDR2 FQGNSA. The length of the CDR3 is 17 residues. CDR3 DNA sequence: TGTGCCAGCAGCTTATTAGGTCGCAGTTTTAGCAATCAGCCCCAGCATTTT. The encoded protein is CASSLLGRSFSNQPQHF.

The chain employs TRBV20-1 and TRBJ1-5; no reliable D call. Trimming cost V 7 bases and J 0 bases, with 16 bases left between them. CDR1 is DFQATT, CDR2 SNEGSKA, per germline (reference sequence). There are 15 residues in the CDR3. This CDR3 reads CSGVRRTYSNQPQHF. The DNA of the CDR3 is TGCAGTGGGGTAAGGCGGACTTATAGCAATCAGCCCCAGCATTTT.

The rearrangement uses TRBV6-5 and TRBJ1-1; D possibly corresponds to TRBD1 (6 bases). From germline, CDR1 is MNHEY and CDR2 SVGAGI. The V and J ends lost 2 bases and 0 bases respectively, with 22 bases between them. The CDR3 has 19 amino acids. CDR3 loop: CASSYVLRGHDPMNTEAFF. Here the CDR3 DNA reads TGTGCCAGCAGTTACGTACTCAGGGGTCACGATCCGATGAACACTGAAGCTTTCTTT.

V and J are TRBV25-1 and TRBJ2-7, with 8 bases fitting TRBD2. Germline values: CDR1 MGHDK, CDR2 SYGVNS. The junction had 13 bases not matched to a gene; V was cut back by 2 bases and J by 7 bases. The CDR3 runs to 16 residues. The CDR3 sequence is CASSELSTSVNNEQYF. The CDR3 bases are TGTGCCAGCAGTGAACTTTCGACTAGCGTAAACAATGAGCAGTACTTC.

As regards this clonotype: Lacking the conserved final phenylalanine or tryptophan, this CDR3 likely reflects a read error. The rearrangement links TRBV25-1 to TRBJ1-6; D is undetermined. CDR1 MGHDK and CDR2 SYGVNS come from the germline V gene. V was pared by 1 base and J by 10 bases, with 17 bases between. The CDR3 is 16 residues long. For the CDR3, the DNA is TGTGCCAGCAGTGAATTGGGCCTCCTGGCCGGATCACCCCTCCACTCT. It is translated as CASSELGLLAGSPLHS.

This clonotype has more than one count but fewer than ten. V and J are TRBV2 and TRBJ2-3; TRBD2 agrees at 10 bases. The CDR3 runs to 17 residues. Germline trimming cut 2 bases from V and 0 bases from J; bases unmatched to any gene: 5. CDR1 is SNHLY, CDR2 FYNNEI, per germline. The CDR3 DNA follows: TGTGCCAGCAGTGAAACTGGACTAGCGGCCAGCACAGATACGCAGTATTTT. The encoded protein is CASSETGLAASTDTQYF.

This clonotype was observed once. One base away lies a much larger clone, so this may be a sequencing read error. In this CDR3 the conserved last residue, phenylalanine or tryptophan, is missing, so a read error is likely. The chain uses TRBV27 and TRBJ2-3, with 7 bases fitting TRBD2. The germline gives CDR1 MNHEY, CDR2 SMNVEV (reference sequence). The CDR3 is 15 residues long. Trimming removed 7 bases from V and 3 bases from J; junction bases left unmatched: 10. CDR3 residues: CASNPRGRRTDTQYL. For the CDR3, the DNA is TGTGCCAGCAACCCCCGCGGGAGACGAACAGATACGCAGTATCTT.

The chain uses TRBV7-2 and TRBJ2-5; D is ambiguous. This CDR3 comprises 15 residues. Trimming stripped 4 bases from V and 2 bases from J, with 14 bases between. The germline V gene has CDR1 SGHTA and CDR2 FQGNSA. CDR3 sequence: CASSSLGMGQETQYF. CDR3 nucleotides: TGTGCCAGCAGCTCCCTGGGCATGGGGCAAGAGACCCAGTACTTC.

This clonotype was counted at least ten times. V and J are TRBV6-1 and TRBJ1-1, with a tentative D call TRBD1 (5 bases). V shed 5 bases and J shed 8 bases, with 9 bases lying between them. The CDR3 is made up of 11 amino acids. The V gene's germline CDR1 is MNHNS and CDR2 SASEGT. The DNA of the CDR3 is TGTGCCAGCAGTTGGGGGAAAGAAGCTTTCTTT. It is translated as CASSWGKEAFF.

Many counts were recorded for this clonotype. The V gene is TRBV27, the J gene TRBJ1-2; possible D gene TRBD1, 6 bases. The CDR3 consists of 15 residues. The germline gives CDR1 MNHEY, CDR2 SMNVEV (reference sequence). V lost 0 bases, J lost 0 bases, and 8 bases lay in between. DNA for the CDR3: TGTGCCAGCAGTTTATCGGGGGCCCCTAACTATGGCTACACCTTC. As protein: CASSLSGAPNYGYTF.

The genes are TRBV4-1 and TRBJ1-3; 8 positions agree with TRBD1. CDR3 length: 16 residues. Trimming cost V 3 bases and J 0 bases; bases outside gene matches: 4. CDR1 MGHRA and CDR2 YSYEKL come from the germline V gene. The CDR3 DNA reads TGCGCCAGCAGCCAGACAGGGGTCAGCTCTGGAAACACCATATATTTT. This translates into CASSQTGVSSGNTIYF.

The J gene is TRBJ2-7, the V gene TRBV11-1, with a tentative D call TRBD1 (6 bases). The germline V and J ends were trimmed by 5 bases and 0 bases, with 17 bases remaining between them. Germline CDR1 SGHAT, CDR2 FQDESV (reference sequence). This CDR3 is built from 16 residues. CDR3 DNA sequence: TGTGCCAGCAGCCAAGTTCCAGGGGCCATCTCCTACGAGCAGTACTTC. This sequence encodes CASSQVPGAISYEQYF.

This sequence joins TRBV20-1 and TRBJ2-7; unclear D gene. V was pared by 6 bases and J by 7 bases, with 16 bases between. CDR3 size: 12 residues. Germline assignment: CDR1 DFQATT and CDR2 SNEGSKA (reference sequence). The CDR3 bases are TGCAGTGCCCGCCAGATCGGCGGTGAGCAGTACTTC. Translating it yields CSARQIGGEQYF.

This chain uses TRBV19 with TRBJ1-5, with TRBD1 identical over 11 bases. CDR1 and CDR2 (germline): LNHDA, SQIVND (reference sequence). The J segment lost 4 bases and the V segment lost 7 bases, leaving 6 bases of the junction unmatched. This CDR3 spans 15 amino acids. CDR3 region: CASTPGQGENQPQHF. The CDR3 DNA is TGTGCCAGTACTCCGGGACAGGGGGAAAATCAGCCCCAGCATTTT. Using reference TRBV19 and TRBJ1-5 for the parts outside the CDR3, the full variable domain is DGGITQSPKYLFRKEGQNVTLSCEQNLNHDAMYWYRQDPGQGLRLIYYSQIVNDFQKGDIAEGYSVSREKKESFPLTVTSAQKNPTAFYLCASTPGQGENQPQHFGDGTRLSIL.

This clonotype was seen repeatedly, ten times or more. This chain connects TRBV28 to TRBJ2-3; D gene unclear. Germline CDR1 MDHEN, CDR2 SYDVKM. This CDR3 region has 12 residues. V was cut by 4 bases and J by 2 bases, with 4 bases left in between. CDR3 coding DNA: TGTGCCAGCAGTTACTACACAGATACGCAGTATTTT. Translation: CASSYYTDTQYF.

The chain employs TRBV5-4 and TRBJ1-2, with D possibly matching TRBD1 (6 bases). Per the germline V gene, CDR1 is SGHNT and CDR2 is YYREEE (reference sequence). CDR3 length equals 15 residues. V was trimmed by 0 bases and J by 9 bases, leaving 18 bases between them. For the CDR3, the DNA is TGTGCCAGCAGCTTGGCCAAGACAGGACCTGAGAGCTACACCTTC. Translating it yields CASSLAKTGPESYTF.

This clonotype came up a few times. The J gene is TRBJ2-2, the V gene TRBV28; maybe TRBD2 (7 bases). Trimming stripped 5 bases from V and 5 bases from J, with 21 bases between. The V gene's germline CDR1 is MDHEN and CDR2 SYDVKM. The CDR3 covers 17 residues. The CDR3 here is CASSGPRKGGGTGELFF. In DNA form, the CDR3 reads TGTGCCAGCAGTGGCCCCCGGAAGGGGGGAGGGACCGGGGAGCTGTTTTTT.

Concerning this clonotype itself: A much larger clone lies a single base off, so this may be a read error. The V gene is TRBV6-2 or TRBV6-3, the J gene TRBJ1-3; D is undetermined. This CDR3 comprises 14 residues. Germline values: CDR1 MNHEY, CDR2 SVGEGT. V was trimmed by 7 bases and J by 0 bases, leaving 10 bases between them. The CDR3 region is CASTQDYSGNTIYF. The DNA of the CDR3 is TGTGCCAGCACCCAAGATTACTCTGGAAACACCATATATTTT.

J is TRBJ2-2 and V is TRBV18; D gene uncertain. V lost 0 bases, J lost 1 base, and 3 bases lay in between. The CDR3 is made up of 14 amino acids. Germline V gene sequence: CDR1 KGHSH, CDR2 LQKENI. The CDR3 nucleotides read TGTGCCAGCTCACCACCAGTGAACACCGGGGAGCTGTTTTTT. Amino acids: CASSPPVNTGELFF.

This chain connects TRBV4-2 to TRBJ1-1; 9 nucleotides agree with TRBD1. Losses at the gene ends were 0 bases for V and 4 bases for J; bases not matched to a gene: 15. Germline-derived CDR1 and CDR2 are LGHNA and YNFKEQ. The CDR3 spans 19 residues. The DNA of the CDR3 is TGTGCCAGCAGCCAAGATGGGGGGGGCCCGACAGGGGGGCTCACTGAAGCTTTCTTT. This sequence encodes CASSQDGGGPTGGLTEAFF.

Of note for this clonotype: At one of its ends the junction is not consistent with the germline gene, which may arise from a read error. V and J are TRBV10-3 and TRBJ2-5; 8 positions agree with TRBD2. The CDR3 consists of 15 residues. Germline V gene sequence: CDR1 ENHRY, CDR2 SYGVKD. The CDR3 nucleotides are TGTGCCATCAGCGGGGGGGTGCTCCAACAAGAGACCAAGTACTTC. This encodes CAISGGVLQQETKYF.

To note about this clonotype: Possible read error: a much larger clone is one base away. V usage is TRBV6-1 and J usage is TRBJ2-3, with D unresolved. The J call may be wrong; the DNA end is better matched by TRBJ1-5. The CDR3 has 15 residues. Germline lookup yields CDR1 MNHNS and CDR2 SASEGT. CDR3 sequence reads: CASSRLAGGPDTQHF. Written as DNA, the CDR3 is TGTGCCAGCAGTAGACTAGCGGGAGGCCCAGATACGCAGCATTTT.